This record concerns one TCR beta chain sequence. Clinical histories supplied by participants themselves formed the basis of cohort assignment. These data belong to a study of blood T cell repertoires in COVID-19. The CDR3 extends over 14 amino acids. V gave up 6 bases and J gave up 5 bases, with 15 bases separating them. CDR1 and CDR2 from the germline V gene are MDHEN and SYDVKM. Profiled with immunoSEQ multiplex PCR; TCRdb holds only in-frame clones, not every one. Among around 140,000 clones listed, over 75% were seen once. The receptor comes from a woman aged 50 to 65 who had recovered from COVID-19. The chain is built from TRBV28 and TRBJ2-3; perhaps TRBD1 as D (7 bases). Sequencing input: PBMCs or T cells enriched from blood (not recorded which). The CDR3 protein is CASRLGGGLDTQYF. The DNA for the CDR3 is TGTGCCAGCAGGTTAGGAGGGGGCTTAGATACGCAGTATTTT.